The 31 T cell receptor delta chains listed next were all sequenced from one sample in a study of gamma-delta T cells after stem cell transplantation. TCRdb re-analyzed the RT-PCR reads via CATT. This sample has 1,800 or so delta-chain clones, with around 0.33% found just once. Sequencing was done on a sample of gamma-delta T cells. The receptor source for this set is a human donor. It is not recorded whose cells these are; they may come from a transplant donor.

Of note for this clone: This probably arose from a read error, given a far larger clone one base away. The sample carries other DNA sequences with the same CDR3. This rearrangement joins TRDV2 to TRDJ1, with 12 bases matching TRDD3. CDR1 and CDR2 from the germline V gene are GEAIGNYY and EKD. V lost 0 bases to trimming and J lost 7 bases; unmatched junction nucleotides: 17. The CDR3 length is 19 residues. The DNA of the CDR3 is TGTGCCTGTGACACCATTCTACTGGGGGATACAGAAGGGACAGGTAAACTCATCTTT. Its translation is CACDTILLGDTEGTGKLIF.

There are a few counts of this clone. A far larger clone is a single base away, which makes a read error likely. V is TRDV3 and J is TRDJ3, with 9 bases identical to TRDD2. The germline V gene has CDR1 TVYSNPD and CDR2 GDNSRS (reference sequence). Germline trimming cut 4 bases from V and 0 bases from J; bases unmatched to any gene: 19. This CDR3 has 21 residues. CDR3 sequence: CASSFLPPRGASSWDTRQMFF. In DNA form, the CDR3 reads TGTGCCTCTTCCTTCCTACCACCCAGGGGGGCAAGCTCCTGGGACACCCGACAGATGTTTTTC.

A word on this clone: The protein held in TCRdb is that of a much larger clone and does not match this DNA's translation at residue 10, likely because of a read error; the protein shown is translated from the DNA. The CDR3 DNA follows: TGTGCCTGTGACACCCTGGGGATAATGGTCGATAAACTCATCTTT. This codes for CACDTLGIMVDKLIF. This chain uses TRDV2 with TRDJ1, with 7 positions matching TRDD3. Germline loops: CDR1 GEAIGNYY, CDR2 EKD. This CDR3 is 15 amino acids long. With 0 bases clipped from V and 4 bases from J, the junction kept 7 bases outside the gene matches.

This clone has more than one count but fewer than ten. The rearrangement links TRDV2 to TRDJ1; 12 nucleotides line up with TRDD3. The CDR3 covers 16 residues. Germline-derived CDR1 and CDR2 are GEAIGNYY and EKD. With 1 base clipped from V and 4 bases from J, the junction kept 6 bases outside the gene matches. CDR3 sequence (DNA): TGTGCCTGTGACACTCTGACTGGGGGATACAACGATAAACTCATCTTT. Amino acids: CACDTLTGGYNDKLIF.

As to this clone: This DNA translates differently at residue 4 from the TCRdb protein, which is that of a much larger clone; a read error is likely, and the protein shown is the DNA's own translation. This rearrangement joins TRDV2 to TRDJ1, with 13 bases that match TRDD3. In germline, CDR1 is GEAIGNYY, CDR2 EKD. This CDR3 has 18 residues. V lost 4 bases, J lost 7 bases, and 17 bases stayed unmatched. For the CDR3, the DNA is TGTGCCTGTGAAGCCTGGACTGGGGGATACGCTGCTAATGGTAAACTCATCTTT. It codes for CACEAWTGGYAANGKLIF.

In the case of this clone: The likely explanation is a read error, given a far larger clone one base away. The chain joins TRDV2 to TRDJ1; the match to TRDD3 covers 12 bases. Germline V gene lookup returns CDR1 GEAIGNYY and CDR2 EKD. J was trimmed by 3 bases and V by 3 bases; bases with no gene match: 13. The CDR3 has 18 residues. The CDR3 spells CACDALRTGGYLSDKLIF. CDR3 DNA: TGTGCCTGTGACGCCCTACGTACTGGGGGATACCTTTCCGATAAACTCATCTTT.

By its share, this clone is large. The chain is built from TRDV2 and TRDJ1; the match to TRDD3 covers 9 bases. This CDR3 has 20 amino acids. Trimming at V came to 3 bases and at J to 2 bases, leaving 21 bases not matched to a gene. Per the germline V gene, CDR1 is GEAIGNYY and CDR2 is EKD. CDR3 residues: CACDPTSPVLGDGWTDKLIF. DNA for the CDR3: TGTGCCTGTGACCCCACTTCCCCTGTACTGGGGGACGGTTGGACCGATAAACTCATCTTT.

Judged by abundance, this clone is medium-sized. The chain links TRDV2 to TRDJ1; 8 bases are shared with TRDD3. V lost 2 bases to trimming and J lost 4 bases; unmatched junction nucleotides: 8. The CDR3 has 15 amino acids. Looked up from germline, CDR1 is GEAIGNYY and CDR2 is EKD. The CDR3 nucleotides are TGTGCCTGTGACATCCTGGGGGACCAGGGCGATAAACTCATCTTT. Encoded protein: CACDILGDQGDKLIF.

Judged by abundance, this clone is medium-sized (0.01 to 0.1%). This sequence may be a read error, since a much larger clone differs from it by one base. In the same sample, other DNA sequences code for this CDR3. The chain has TRDV2 and TRDJ1, with 11 bases that match TRDD3. Germline CDR1 is GEAIGNYY and CDR2 is EKD. The CDR3 length is 17 residues. The CDR3 DNA follows: TGTGCCTGCGACACTCTGGGGGATACCCGGTACACCGATAAACTCATCTTT. Translation: CACDTLGDTRYTDKLIF.

This clone was counted a few times. The rearrangement joins TRDV2 to TRDJ1; the match to TRDD3 covers 8 bases. The CDR3 extends over 17 amino acids. The germline CDR1 and CDR2 sequences are GEAIGNYY and EKD. Trimming took 0 bases from V and 0 from J; bases not matched to a gene: 8. The CDR3, as DNA: TGTGCCTGTGACACCGTTACTGGGGGGCTCTACACCGATAAACTCATCTTT. Protein: CACDTVTGGLYTDKLIF.

In its sample, this clone is large. The chain couples TRDV2 to TRDJ1; 9 positions agree with TRDD3. CDR3 length: 16 amino acids. The germline gives CDR1 GEAIGNYY, CDR2 EKD. After removal of 4 bases from V and 0 bases from J, the junction contained 8 bases not matched to a gene. The CDR3 bases are TGTGCCTGTGATGGTCTGGGGGATTCGTACACCGATAAACTCATCTTT. Encoded protein: CACDGLGDSYTDKLIF.

This clone is termed medium-sized (0.01 to 0.1%). A far bigger clonotype differs at one base, so this is likely a read error. This chain uses TRDV2 with TRDJ1, with D hard to call. The length of the CDR3 is 13 residues. CDR1 is GEAIGNYY, CDR2 EKD, per germline. The CDR3 region has the DNA TGTGCCTGTGGCACCGAGCTCACCGATAAACTCATCTTT. It translates to CACGTELTDKLIF.

This clone is deemed medium-sized. The V and J genes are TRDV2 and TRDJ1; TRDD3 aligns across 8 bases. The CDR3 covers 16 residues. The V gene end was trimmed by 3 bases and the J gene end by 0 bases; junction bases not matched to a gene: 8. Germline CDR1 GEAIGNYY, CDR2 EKD. The CDR3 here is CACDPLGGLYTDKLIF. The CDR3 nucleotides read TGTGCCTGTGACCCACTGGGGGGTTTGTACACCGATAAACTCATCTTT.

This clone has just a few counts. The protein in TCRdb stems from a much larger clone and differs at residue 9 from this DNA's translation, likely a read error; here the protein is translated from the DNA. The V gene is TRDV2, the J gene TRDJ1; possibly TRDD3 for D (5 bases). CDR1 and CDR2 (germline): GEAIGNYY, EKD. Trimming cost V 7 bases and J 1 base, with 18 bases left between them. The CDR3 is made up of 15 amino acids. CDR3 in amino acids: CACLKLGGGTDKLIF. The DNA of the CDR3 is TGTGCCTGCCTAAAGCTGGGAGGGGGCACCGATAAACTCATCTTT.

This clone was found a few times. A read error may explain this, as a much larger clone is one base away. Other DNA sequences in this specimen translate into the identical CDR3. V and J are TRDV2 and TRDJ1, with 11 nucleotides matching TRDD3. Germline-derived CDR1 and CDR2 are GEAIGNYY and EKD. The CDR3 covers 18 residues. The CDR3 DNA follows: TGTGCCTGTGACACCCTGGGGGATACTCTAAAGTACACCGATAAACTCATCTTC. It specifies CACDTLGDTLKYTDKLIF.

This clone qualifies as medium-sized. This chain uses TRDV3 with TRDJ1; D possibly corresponds to TRDD3 (6 bases). Germline V gene data show CDR1 as TVYSNPD and CDR2 as GDNSRS (reference sequence). Between the trimmed V and J ends, which lost 5 bases and 1 base, there was a span of 20 bases. This CDR3 spans 15 amino acids. The CDR3 protein is CAQRLGFGLTDKLIF. The CDR3 nucleotides are TGTGCCCAACGTCTGGGGTTCGGGCTCACCGATAAACTCATCTTT.

Concerning this clone: TCRdb lists the protein of a much larger clone for this DNA, which differs at residue 11, so this is likely a read error; the protein given here is translated from the DNA itself. The V call is TRDV2, the J call TRDJ1, with 10 bases that match TRDD3. Per germline, CDR1 GEAIGNYY and CDR2 EKD. CDR3 size: 19 residues. J gave up 0 bases and V 3 bases, and 15 bases lay outside the gene matches. CDR3 region: CACDPLLGDSRIYTDKLIF. In nucleotides, the CDR3 is TGTGCCTGTGACCCGTTACTGGGGGATTCCCGGATATACACCGATAAACTCATCTTT.

This clone was observed a few times. One base away lies a much larger clone, so this may be a sequencing read error. Other nucleotide sequences in the sample specify the same CDR3. This rearrangement joins TRDV2 to TRDJ1; 9 nucleotides agree with TRDD3. Germline CDR1 is GEAIGNYY and CDR2 is EKD. CDR3 length: 17 amino acids. The CDR3 DNA follows: TGCGCCTGTGACCTTATCACTGGGGGAGACAACACCGATAAACTCATCTTT. Translation gives CACDLITGGDNTDKLIF.

This clone was seen a handful of times. This DNA's translation differs at residue 3 from TCRdb's protein, which comes from a much larger clone; a read error is likely, and the protein shown is translated from the DNA. The chain employs TRDV2 and TRDJ1, with 10 positions matching TRDD3. Germline assignment: CDR1 GEAIGNYY and CDR2 EKD. This CDR3 has 18 residues. This chain's CDR3 is CARDSLTGGSLNTDKLIF. In DNA, the CDR3 is TGTGCCCGTGACTCTCTTACTGGGGGATCCCTCAACACCGATAAACTCATCTTT.

By its share, this clone is large. The V call is TRDV2, the J call TRDJ3, with 7 bases aligning to TRDD3. The V and J ends lost 1 base and 1 base, in that order; junction bases with no gene match: 12. The V gene's germline CDR1 is GEAIGNYY and CDR2 EKD. The CDR3 contains 20 residues. The CDR3 reads CACDTGDLGVASWDTRQMFF. Written as DNA, the CDR3 is TGTGCCTGTGACACGGGGGATCTGGGGGTCGCATCCTGGGACACCCGACAGATGTTTTTC.

This clone was found a few times. A far larger clone is only one base removed, so a read error is likely. The rearrangement links TRDV2 to TRDJ1; TRDD3 matches 10 bases. Germline-derived CDR1 and CDR2 are GEAIGNYY and EKD. The length of the CDR3 is 21 residues. Trimming at V came to 1 base and at J to 3 bases, leaving 22 bases not matched to a gene. The CDR3 DNA is TGTGCCTGTGACACTGTGGGGGGTACTGGGGGATTTCGGGTCGAGGCCGATAAACTCATCTTT. Amino acids: CACDTVGGTGGFRVEADKLIF.

To note about this clone: The likely explanation is a read error, given a far larger clone one base away. This sample includes further DNA sequences coding for the same CDR3. The chain couples TRDV2 to TRDJ1; 10 bases agree with TRDD3. The CDR3 length is 18 residues. CDR1 and CDR2 from the germline V gene are GEAIGNYY and EKD. The CDR3 is CACDTLGDPETNTDKLIF. In nucleotides, the CDR3 is TGTGCATGTGACACACTGGGGGATCCCGAAACAAACACCGATAAACTCATCTTT.

This clone occurred a few times. This chain uses TRDV2 with TRDJ3; TRDD3 matches at 12 bases. Germline CDR1 is GEAIGNYY and CDR2 is EKD. Germline trimming cut 3 bases from V and 0 bases from J; bases unmatched to any gene: 5. This CDR3 comprises 19 residues. Here the CDR3 reads CACDVLGDTHSWDTRQMFF. The CDR3 DNA follows: TGTGCCTGTGACGTACTGGGGGATACTCACTCCTGGGACACCCGACAGATGTTTTTC.

This clone is labeled medium-sized. A clone one base away is much larger, so this may be a read error. The CDR3 DNA sequence: TGTGCCTGTGACACTGTTCTGGGGGATACGAAGGGCCACCCCGATAAACTCATCTTT. It codes for CACDTVLGDTKGHPDKLIF. The rearrangement links TRDV2 to TRDJ1, with 12 bases fitting TRDD3. J lost 3 bases, V lost 1 base, and 14 bases had no gene match. This CDR3 comprises 19 residues. Germline V lookup: CDR1 GEAIGNYY, CDR2 EKD.

Note on this clone: A far more abundant clone sits one base away, making this likely a read error. Other DNA variants within this sample encode the same CDR3. CDR3 in amino acids: CACDTLGDTRYTDKLIF. The CDR3 DNA reads TGTGCCTGTGACACCCTGGGGGATACCCGGTACACCGATAAACTCATCTTT. V usage is TRDV2 and J usage is TRDJ1; 11 bases agree with TRDD3. Trimming took 0 bases from V and 0 from J; bases not matched to a gene: 5. The CDR3 has 17 residues. In germline, CDR1 is GEAIGNYY, CDR2 EKD.

As for this clone: It is likely a read error: a sequence one base away is far more abundant. This sample also contains other DNA sequences that code for the same CDR3. The chain joins TRDV2 to TRDJ1, with a weak D call TRDD3 (5 bases). Germline lookup yields CDR1 GEAIGNYY and CDR2 EKD. The CDR3 has 14 amino acids. CDR3 sequence: CACDRLGDTDKLIF. CDR3 in DNA: TGTGCCTGTGACAGGCTGGGAGACACCGATAAGCTCATCTTT.

Details on this clone: The amino acid sequence in TCRdb belongs to a much larger clone and departs from this DNA's translation at residue 8, likely a sequencing read error; the sequence shown is translated from the DNA. The chain uses TRDV2 and TRDJ1, with 8 positions matching TRDD3. V was clipped by 3 bases and J by 1 base; unmatched bases: 18. This CDR3 comprises 19 residues. Per germline, CDR1 GEAIGNYY and CDR2 EKD. The CDR3 region is CACDSLLRDTRALTDKLIF. The CDR3 DNA reads as TGTGCCTGTGACTCCTTACTGAGGGATACGCGGGCCCTCACCGATAAACTCATCTTT.

This clone has only a few counts. A far larger clone is just one base off, so this is likely a read error. Other DNA sequences of this sample code for an identical CDR3. The chain carries TRDV2 and TRDJ1, with 10 bases matching TRDD3. The germline CDR1 and CDR2 sequences are GEAIGNYY and EKD. The CDR3 consists of 18 residues. In nucleotides, the CDR3 is TGCGCCTGTGACAGAGTCCCTACTGGGGGATTTGACTTGGATAAACTCATCTTT. Amino acids: CACDRVPTGGFDLDKLIF.

This clone was seen more than once but under ten times. A far larger clone is only one base removed, so a read error is likely. The same CDR3 is also encoded by other DNA sequences in this sample. This rearrangement joins TRAV38-2/DV8 to TRDJ1; TRDD3 agrees at 11 bases. The CDR3 covers 21 residues. Germline V CDR1 and CDR2: TSESDYY, QEAYKQQN. The CDR3 DNA reads as TGTGCTTATAGGGTACTTTCCTACTCCTGGGGGATACACGTGAGTACCGATAAACTGATCTTT. The encoded protein is CAYRVLSYSWGIHVSTDKLIF.

In its sample, this clone ranks as medium-sized. The chain carries TRDV2 and TRDJ1; D is unresolved. V lost 3 bases, J lost 0 bases, and 19 bases lay in between. Germline V CDR1 and CDR2: GEAIGNYY, EKD. CDR3 length: 17 amino acids. CDR3 nucleotide sequence: TGTGCCTGTGACTCCCTTTTGGTTACGATAAACACCGATAAACTCATCTTT. Amino acid sequence: CACDSLLVTINTDKLIF.

This clone is large. Other nucleotide sequences from this sample produce the same CDR3. The V and J genes are TRDV2 and TRDJ1, with 7 bases matching TRDD3. Germline V lookup: CDR1 GEAIGNYY, CDR2 EKD. The CDR3 length is 18 residues. Germline trimming cut 3 bases from V and 2 bases from J; bases unmatched to any gene: 17. As DNA, the CDR3 is TGTGCCTGTGACCCGGTTTCAGACAGGGATACTCGGACCGATAAACTCATCTTT. This translates into CACDPVSDRDTRTDKLIF.